The 16 T cell receptor beta chains in this list originate from one sample, sequenced in a study of CD4+ T cells in melanoma. TCRdb's copy holds only in-frame clones and misses some; the assay was immunoSEQ multiplex PCR. The sample consists of some 110,000 clones, approximately 92% of them appearing once. The sequencing sample was made of peripheral blood. These receptors all come from a human donor with melanoma.

The chain employs TRBV30 and TRBJ2-3; 7 bases are shared with TRBD1. J gave up 1 base and V 7 bases, and 5 bases lay outside the gene matches. Germline assignment: CDR1 GTSNPN and CDR2 SVGIG (reference sequence). The CDR3 loop spans 13 amino acids. CDR3 sequence: CASRQGGTDTQYF. CDR3 nucleotides: TGTGCCTCGCGACAGGGTGGCACAGATACGCAGTATTTT.

The genes are TRBV5-1 and TRBJ1-1, with D perhaps TRBD1 (5 bases). Germline CDR1 and CDR2: SGHRS and YFSETQ. The CDR3 totals 15 residues. V dropped 4 bases and J dropped 2 bases, with 15 bases sitting between them. CDR3 region: CASSGYRGGNTEAFF. CDR3 DNA: TGCGCCAGCAGCGGGTACCGGGGCGGCAACACTGAAGCTTTCTTT.

V usage is TRBV15 and J usage is TRBJ2-6; no definite D call. The V end was cut by 3 bases, the J end by 3 bases, with 12 bases between. There are 16 residues in the CDR3. Germline CDR1 LNHNV, CDR2 YYDKDF (reference sequence). The CDR3 sequence is CATSSGRVGGANVLTF. The CDR3, as DNA: TGTGCCACCAGCAGCGGAAGGGTGGGTGGGGCCAACGTCCTGACTTTC.

The V gene is TRBV7-2, the J gene TRBJ2-7; D might be TRBD1 (6 bases). Trimming removed 6 bases from V and 0 bases from J, with 12 bases in between. This CDR3 contains 14 residues. Germline-derived CDR1 and CDR2 are SGHTA and FQGNSA. This CDR3 reads CASSGQTFSYEQYF. DNA for the CDR3: TGTGCCAGCAGTGGACAGACCTTCTCCTACGAGCAGTACTTC. Complete variable domain (other parts from reference TRBV7-2 and TRBJ2-7): GAGVSQSPSNKVTEKGKDVELRCDPISGHTALYWYRQSLGQGLEFLIYFQGNSAPDKSGLPSDRFSAERTGGSVSTLTIQRTQQEDSAVYLCASSGQTFSYEQYFGPGTRLTVT.

This chain links TRBV5-1 with TRBJ2-7, with 12 nucleotides matching TRBD1. CDR3 length: 15 residues. J gave up 7 bases and V 3 bases, and 8 bases lay outside the gene matches. Germline V CDR1 and CDR2: SGHRS, YFSETQ. CDR3 coding DNA: TGCGCCAGCAGCTGGGGGGGACAGGGGGCGCAGGAGCAGTACTTC. This encodes CASSWGGQGAQEQYF.

CDR3: CASSLRTGSSYEQYF. DNA for the CDR3: TGTGCCAGCAGCTTAAGGACAGGGTCCTCCTACGAGCAGTACTTC. The chain couples TRBV7-9 to TRBJ2-7; 8 nucleotides agree with TRBD1. The CDR3 covers 15 residues. V shed 2 bases, J shed 0 bases, and the junction held 3 bases outside the gene matches. CDR1 is SEHNR and CDR2 is FQNEAQ in the germline V gene (reference sequence).

The chain combines TRBV9 with TRBJ2-2, with D unresolved. Germline values: CDR1 SGDLS, CDR2 YYNGEE. The length of the CDR3 is 12 residues. Trimming shortened V by 3 bases and J by 9 bases, and 9 bases separated the two germline ends. This chain's CDR3 is CASSDPRRELFF. CDR3 coding DNA: TGTGCCAGCAGCGACCCTAGACGGGAGCTGTTTTTT.

DNA for the CDR3: TGTGCCAGCAGCCCCGCGGGGGCGCGGTTTGAAAAACTGTTTTTT. As protein: CASSPAGARFEKLFF. The V call is TRBV11-1, the J call TRBJ1-4; D is perhaps TRBD1 (6 bases). Trimming cost V 5 bases and J 7 bases, with 17 bases left between them. The CDR3 is 15 residues long. Germline-derived CDR1 and CDR2 are SGHAT and FQDESV (reference sequence).

The chain couples TRBV7-8 to TRBJ2-3; D may match TRBD1 or TRBD2 (5 bases each). Germline V gene data show CDR1 as SGHVS and CDR2 as FQNEAQ. V shed 3 bases and J shed 2 bases, with 18 bases lying between them. This CDR3 spans 17 amino acids. The CDR3 spells CASSFGTRLVLTDTQYF. Written as DNA, the CDR3 is TGTGCCAGCAGCTTTGGGACGAGGCTAGTCCTCACAGATACGCAGTATTTT.

This clone was detected only once. This CDR3 is CASSLRLSFLGNTEAFF. CDR3 nucleotide sequence: TGTGCCAGCAGCTTGCGGCTATCATTTCTCGGGAACACTGAAGCTTTCTTT. This chain joins TRBV5-5 and TRBJ1-1; D is undetermined. The germline V gene has CDR1 SGHKS and CDR2 YYEKEE (reference sequence). The CDR3 covers 17 residues. V was cut by 1 base and J by 1 base, with 17 bases left in between.

The genes are TRBV6-5 and TRBJ2-7, with a possible D match to TRBD2 (6 bases). The CDR3 contains 12 residues. Germline V gene sequence: CDR1 MNHEY, CDR2 SVGAGI. Trimming took 4 bases from V and 4 from J, leaving 8 bases between them. This CDR3 is CASSSGGYEQYF. The CDR3 DNA is TGTGCCAGCAGTTCCGGGGGATACGAGCAGTACTTC.

The rearrangement uses TRBV2 and TRBJ2-2; the D gene could be TRBD1 or TRBD2 (5 bases each). Looked up from germline, CDR1 is SNHLY and CDR2 is FYNNEI. CDR3 size: 14 residues. V shed 7 bases and J shed 0 bases, with 9 bases lying between them. Here the CDR3 reads CASTGAANTGELFF. The CDR3 DNA reads TGTGCCAGCACCGGGGCAGCGAACACCGGGGAGCTGTTTTTT.

The chain carries TRBV29-1 and TRBJ1-1, with 8 nucleotides matching TRBD1. Germline trimming cut 7 bases from V and 0 bases from J; bases unmatched to any gene: 7. Germline V gene sequence: CDR1 SQVTM, CDR2 ANQGSEA. CDR3 size: 14 residues. The CDR3 DNA is TGCAGCGCCCGGGACAGGAGTATGAACACTGAAGCTTTCTTT. As protein: CSARDRSMNTEAFF.

The rearrangement joins TRBV4-2 to TRBJ2-3, with D maybe TRBD2 (5 bases). The germline V gene encodes CDR1 LGHNA and CDR2 YNFKEQ. V lost 0 bases and J 5 bases, leaving 9 bases between the germline ends. This CDR3 contains 14 residues. CDR3 bases: TGTGCCAGCAGCCAAGAGAGGGCGGAAGATACGCAGTATTTT. This sequence encodes CASSQERAEDTQYF.

CDR3 bases: TGCGCCAGCAGCTTGGCCACAGGGCCGGGGGAGACCCAGTACTTC. Protein sequence: CASSLATGPGETQYF. V usage is TRBV5-1 and J usage is TRBJ2-5; tentatively, D is TRBD1 (6 bases). Germline CDR1 and CDR2: SGHRS and YFSETQ. V lost 0 bases and J 5 bases, leaving 14 bases between the germline ends. The CDR3 extends over 15 amino acids.

This clone was seen once. The V call is TRBV5-1, the J call TRBJ1-6, with D possibly being TRBD1 (5 bases). V lost 3 bases, J lost 9 bases, and 13 bases lay in between. The CDR3 has 14 amino acids. From germline, CDR1 is SGHRS and CDR2 YFSETQ. The CDR3 coding sequence is TGCGCCAGCAGCTATCAGGGCCCAATTTCACCCCTCCACTTT. Protein sequence: CASSYQGPISPLHF.